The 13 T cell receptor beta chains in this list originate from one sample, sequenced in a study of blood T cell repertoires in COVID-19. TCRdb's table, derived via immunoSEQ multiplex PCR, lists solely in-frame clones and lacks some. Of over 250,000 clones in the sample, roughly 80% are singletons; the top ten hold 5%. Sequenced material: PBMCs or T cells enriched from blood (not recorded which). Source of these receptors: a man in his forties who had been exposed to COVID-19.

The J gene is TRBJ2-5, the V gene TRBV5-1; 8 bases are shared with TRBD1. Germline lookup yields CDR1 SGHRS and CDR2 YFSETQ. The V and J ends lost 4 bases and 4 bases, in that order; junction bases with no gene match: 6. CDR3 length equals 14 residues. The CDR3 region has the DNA TGCGCCAGCAGCCCCGGGACAGGCGGAGAGACCCAGTACTTC. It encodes CASSPGTGGETQYF.

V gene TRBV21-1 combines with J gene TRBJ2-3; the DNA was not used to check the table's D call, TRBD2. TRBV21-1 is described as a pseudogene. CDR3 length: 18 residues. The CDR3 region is CASSKGVRLAGGTDTQYF. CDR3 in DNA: TGTGCCAGCAGCAAAGGCGTACGACTAGCGGGAGGGACAGATACGCAGTATTTT.

The CDR3: CAWSGGGLGNEKLFF. The DNA for the CDR3 is TGTGCCTGGAGTGGGGGGGGGCTTGGTAATGAAAAACTGTTTTTT. The chain uses TRBV30 and TRBJ1-4, with a possible D match to TRBD1 (6 bases). In germline, CDR1 is GTSNPN, CDR2 SVGIG (reference sequence). The ends were cut back, 1 base at V and 4 bases at J, with 13 bases in the middle. The CDR3 totals 15 residues.

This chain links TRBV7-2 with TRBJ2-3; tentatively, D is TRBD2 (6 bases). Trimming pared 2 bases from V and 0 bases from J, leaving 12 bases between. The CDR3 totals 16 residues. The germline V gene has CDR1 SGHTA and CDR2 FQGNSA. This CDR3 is CASSLYAGRSTDTQYF. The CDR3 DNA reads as TGTGCCAGCAGCTTATACGCGGGACGGAGCACAGATACGCAGTATTTT.

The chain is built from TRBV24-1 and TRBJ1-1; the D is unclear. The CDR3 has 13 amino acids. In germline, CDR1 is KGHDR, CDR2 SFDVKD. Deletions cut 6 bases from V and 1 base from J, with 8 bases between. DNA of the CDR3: TGTGCCACCAGTACGCGTAAGAACACTGAAGCTTTCTTT. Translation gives CATSTRKNTEAFF.

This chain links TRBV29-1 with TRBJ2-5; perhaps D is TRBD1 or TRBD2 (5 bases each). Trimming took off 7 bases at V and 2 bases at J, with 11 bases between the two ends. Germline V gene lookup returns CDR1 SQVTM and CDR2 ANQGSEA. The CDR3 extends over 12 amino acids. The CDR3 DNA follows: TGCAGCGCGGGACGCGCGCAAGAGACCCAGTACTTC. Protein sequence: CSAGRAQETQYF. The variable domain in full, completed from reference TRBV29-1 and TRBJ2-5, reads SAVISQKPSRDICQRGTSLTIQCQVDSQVTMMFWYRQQPGQSLTLIATANQGSEATYESGFVIDKFPISRPNLTFSTLTVSNMSPEDSSIYLCSAGRAQETQYFGPGTRLLVL.

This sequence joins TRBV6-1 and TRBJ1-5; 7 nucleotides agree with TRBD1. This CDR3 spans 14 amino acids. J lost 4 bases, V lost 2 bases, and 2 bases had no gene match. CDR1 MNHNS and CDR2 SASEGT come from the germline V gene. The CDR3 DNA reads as TGTGCCAGCAGTGAACCGGACAGGAATCAGCCCCAGCATTTT. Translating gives CASSEPDRNQPQHF.

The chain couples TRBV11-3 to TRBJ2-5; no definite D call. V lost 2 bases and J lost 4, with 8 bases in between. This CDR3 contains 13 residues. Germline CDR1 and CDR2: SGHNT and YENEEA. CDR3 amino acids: CASSLIRRETQYF. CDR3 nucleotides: TGTGCCAGCAGCTTAATCCGGAGAGAGACCCAGTACTTC.

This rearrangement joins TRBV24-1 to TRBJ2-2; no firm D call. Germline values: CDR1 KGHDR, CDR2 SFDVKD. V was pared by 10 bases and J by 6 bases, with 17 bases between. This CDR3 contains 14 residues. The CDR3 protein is CATNSGPRAGELFF. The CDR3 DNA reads TGTGCCACTAACAGTGGGCCTCGCGCCGGGGAGCTGTTTTTT.

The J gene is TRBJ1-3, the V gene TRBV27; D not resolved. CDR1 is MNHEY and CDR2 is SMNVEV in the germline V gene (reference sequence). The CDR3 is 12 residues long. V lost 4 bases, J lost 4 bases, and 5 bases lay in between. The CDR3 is CASSSQGNTIYF. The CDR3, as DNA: TGTGCCAGCAGTTCACAGGGAAACACCATATATTTT.

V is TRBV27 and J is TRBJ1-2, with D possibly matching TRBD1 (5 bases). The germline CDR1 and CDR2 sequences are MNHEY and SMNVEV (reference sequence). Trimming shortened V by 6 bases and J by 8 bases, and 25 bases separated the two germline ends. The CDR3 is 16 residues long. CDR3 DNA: TGTGCCAGCAGAGCGGCGTACGGGGGTGAAATAAAGGGCTACACCTTC. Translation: CASRAAYGGEIKGYTF.

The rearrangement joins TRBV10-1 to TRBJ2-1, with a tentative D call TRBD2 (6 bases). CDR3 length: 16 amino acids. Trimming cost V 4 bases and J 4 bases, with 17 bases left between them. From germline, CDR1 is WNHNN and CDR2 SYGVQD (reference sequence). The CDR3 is CASSGGGTVGYNEQFF. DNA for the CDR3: TGCGCCAGCAGTGGTGGCGGGACTGTTGGGTACAATGAGCAGTTCTTC.

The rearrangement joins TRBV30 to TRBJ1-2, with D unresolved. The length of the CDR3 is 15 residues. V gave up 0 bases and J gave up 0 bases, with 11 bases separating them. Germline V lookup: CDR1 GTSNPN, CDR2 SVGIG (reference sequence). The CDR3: CAWSVPATTNYGYTF. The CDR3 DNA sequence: TGTGCCTGGAGTGTACCAGCGACGACTAACTATGGCTACACCTTC.